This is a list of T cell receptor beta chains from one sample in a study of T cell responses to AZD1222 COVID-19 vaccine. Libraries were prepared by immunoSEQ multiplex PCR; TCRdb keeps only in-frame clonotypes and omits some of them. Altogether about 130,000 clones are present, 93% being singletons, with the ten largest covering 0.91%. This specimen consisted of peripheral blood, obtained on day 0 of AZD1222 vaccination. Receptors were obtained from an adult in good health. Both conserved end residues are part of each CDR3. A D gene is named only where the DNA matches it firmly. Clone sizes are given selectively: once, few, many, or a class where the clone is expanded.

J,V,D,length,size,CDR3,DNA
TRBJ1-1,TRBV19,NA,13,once,CASSLSPGLEAFF,TGTGCCAGTAGTCTATCCCCGGGATTAGAAGCTTTCTTT
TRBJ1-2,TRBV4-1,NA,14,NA,CASSPGPFNYGYTF,TGCGCCAGCAGCCCGGGACCTTTTAACTATGGCTACACCTTC
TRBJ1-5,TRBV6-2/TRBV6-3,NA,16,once,CASSYSPGLGNQPQHF,TGTGCCAGCAGTTACTCTCCCGGGTTGGGAAATCAGCCCCAGCATTTT
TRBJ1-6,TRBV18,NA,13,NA,CASSPSADSPLHF,TGTGCCAGCTCACCATCGGCAGATTCACCCCTCCACTTT
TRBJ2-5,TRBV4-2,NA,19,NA,CASSQGFFGDLGDQETQYF,TGTGCCAGCAGCCAAGGCTTCTTTGGTGATTTAGGGGATCAAGAGACCCAGTACTTC
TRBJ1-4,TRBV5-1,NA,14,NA,CASSLDRAYEKLFF,TGCGCCAGCAGCTTGGACAGGGCATATGAAAAACTGTTTTTT
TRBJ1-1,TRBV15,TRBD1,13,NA,CATSGQGAAEAFF,TGTGCCACCAGCGGACAGGGGGCCGCTGAAGCTTTCTTT
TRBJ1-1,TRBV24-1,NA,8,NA,CATRGAFF,TGTGCCACCAGGGGAGCTTTCTTT
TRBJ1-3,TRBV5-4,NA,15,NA,CASSLNSAPGNTIYF,TGTGCCAGCAGCTTAAACAGCGCTCCTGGAAACACCATATATTTT
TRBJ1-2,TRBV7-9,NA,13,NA,CASSFDRNYGYTF,TGTGCCAGCAGCTTTGACAGGAACTATGGCTACACCTTC
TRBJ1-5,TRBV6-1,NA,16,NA,CASSEALWGGNQPQHF,TGTGCCAGCAGTGAAGCGCTGTGGGGGGGCAATCAGCCCCAGCATTTT
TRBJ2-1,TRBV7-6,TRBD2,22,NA,CASSSTRVSGGVSTSSYNEQFF,TGTGCCAGCAGCTCGACTCGGGTTAGCGGGGGCGTTTCGACTAGCTCCTACAATGAGCAGTTCTTC
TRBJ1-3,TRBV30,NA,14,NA,CAWTLGGSGNTIYF,TGTGCCTGGACGTTAGGGGGCTCTGGAAACACCATATATTTT
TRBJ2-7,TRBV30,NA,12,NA,CASAGTLYEQYF,TGTGCCTCCGCGGGGACCCTCTACGAGCAGTACTTC
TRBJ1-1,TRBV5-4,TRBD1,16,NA,CASSWPGTGMNTEAFF,TGTGCCAGCAGCTGGCCCGGGACAGGGATGAACACTGAAGCTTTCTTT
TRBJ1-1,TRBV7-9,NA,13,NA,CASSLGTNTEAFF,TGTGCCAGCAGCTTGGGGACCAACACTGAAGCTTTCTTT
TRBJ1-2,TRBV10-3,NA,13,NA,CAINKALGYGYTF,TGTGCCATCAACAAGGCTTTAGGATATGGCTACACCTTC
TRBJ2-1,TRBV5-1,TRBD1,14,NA,CASSTDRGYNEQFF,TGCGCCAGCAGTACTGACAGGGGCTACAATGAGCAGTTCTTC
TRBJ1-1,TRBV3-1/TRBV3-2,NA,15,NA,CASSLETAGGTEAFF,TGTGCCAGCAGCCTGGAAACGGCTGGGGGAACTGAAGCTTTCTTT
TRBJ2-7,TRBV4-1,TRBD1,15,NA,CASSQDGTEAYEQYF,TGCGCCAGCAGCCAAGATGGGACAGAAGCCTACGAGCAGTACTTC
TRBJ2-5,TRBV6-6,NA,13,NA,CASRLNREETQYF,TGTGCCAGCAGACTGAACAGGGAAGAGACCCAGTACTTC
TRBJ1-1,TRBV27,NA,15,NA,CASSFYPGGNTEAFF,TGTGCCAGCAGTTTTTATCCGGGGGGGAACACTGAAGCTTTCTTT
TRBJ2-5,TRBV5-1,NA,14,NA,CASSLGQQQETQYF,TGCGCCAGCAGCTTGGGTCAGCAGCAAGAGACCCAGTACTTC
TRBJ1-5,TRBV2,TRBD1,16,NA,CASTGRGQLGNQPQHF,TGTGCCAGCACGGGGAGGGGGCAGCTGGGCAATCAGCCCCAGCATTTT
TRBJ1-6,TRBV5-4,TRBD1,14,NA,CASSSGGEYSPLHF,TGTGCCAGCAGCTCAGGGGGCGAGTATTCACCCCTCCACTTT
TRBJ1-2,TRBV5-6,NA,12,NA,CASSLRVYGYTF,TGTGCCAGCAGCTTGAGGGTGTATGGCTACACCTTC
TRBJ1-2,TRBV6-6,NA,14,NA,CASTRDSQRYGYTF,TGTGCCAGCACTCGCGACAGCCAGAGATATGGCTACACCTTC
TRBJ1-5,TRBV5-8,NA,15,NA,CASSLVGRLNQPQHF,TGTGCCAGCAGCTTGGTTGGACGCCTCAATCAGCCCCAGCATTTT
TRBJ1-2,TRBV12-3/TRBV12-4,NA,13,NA,CASGTGANYGYTF,TGTGCCAGCGGGACGGGAGCTAACTATGGCTACACCTTC
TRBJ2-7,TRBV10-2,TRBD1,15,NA,CASRVGTGGSYEQYF,TGCGCCAGCAGGGTAGGGACAGGGGGTTCCTACGAGCAGTACTTC
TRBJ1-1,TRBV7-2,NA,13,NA,CASSPRQRAEAFF,TGTGCCAGCAGCCCTAGACAGAGGGCTGAAGCTTTCTTT
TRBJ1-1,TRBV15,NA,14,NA,CATSVRVEHTEAFF,TGTGCCACCAGCGTACGTGTCGAACACACTGAAGCTTTCTTT
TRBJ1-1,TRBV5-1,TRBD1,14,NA,CASSSGQGDTEAFF,TGCGCCAGCAGCTCGGGACAGGGAGACACTGAAGCTTTCTTT
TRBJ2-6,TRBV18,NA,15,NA,CASSPMSSGANVLTF,TGTGCCAGCTCACCGATGAGCTCTGGGGCCAACGTCCTGACTTTC
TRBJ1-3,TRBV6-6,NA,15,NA,CASSGRDLSGNTIYF,TGTGCCAGCAGTGGCAGGGATCTCTCTGGAAACACCATATATTTT